A selection of T cell receptor beta chains follows, all from one sample in a study of blood T cell repertoires in COVID-19. Profiling relied on immunoSEQ multiplex PCR, and the TCRdb table lists in-frame clones only, not all of them. The repertoire consists of about 150,000 clones, with about four fifths occurring once and the leading ten covering less than 30%. Sequencing input: peripheral blood. These receptors all come from a woman aged 60 to 75 with acute or convalescent COVID-19. Each CDR3 is given with its conserved first and last residue. The order of the fields is clone size, J gene, CDR3 length, V gene, D gene, CDR3 protein, CDR3 DNA. A D gene is named only where the DNA matches it firmly. Clone size appears in some rows only: once, few, many, or a class for an expanded clone.

size: -; J: TRBJ1-2; length: 13; V: TRBV10-1; D: -; CDR3: CASSESRHYGYTF; DNA: TGCGCCAGCAGTGAGTCGCGGCACTATGGCTACACCTTC
size: -; J: TRBJ2-1; length: 16; V: TRBV27; D: TRBD2; CDR3: CASSLLASGASNEQFF; DNA: TGTGCCAGCAGTTTATTAGCTAGCGGGGCTAGCAATGAGCAGTTCTTC
size: -; J: TRBJ1-4; length: 16; V: TRBV4-1; D: -; CDR3: CASSQDRAGSNEKLFF; DNA: TGCGCCAGCAGCCAAGATAGGGCGGGATCTAATGAAAAACTGTTTTTT
size: -; J: TRBJ2-3; length: 15; V: TRBV2; D: -; CDR3: CASSGPGAGTDTQYF; DNA: TGTGCCAGCAGTGGCCCAGGGGCGGGCACAGATACGCAGTATTTT
size: -; J: TRBJ2-1; length: 17; V: TRBV4-2; D: TRBD2; CDR3: CASSQATSGGVNNEQFF; DNA: TGTGCCAGCAGCCAGGCGACTAGCGGGGGGGTTAACAATGAGCAGTTCTTC
size: few; J: TRBJ2-1; length: 13; V: TRBV2; D: -; CDR3: CASSLDYSDEQFF; DNA: TGTGCCAGCAGTCTGGACTACTCCGATGAGCAGTTCTTC
size: -; J: TRBJ2-7; length: 12; V: TRBV6-5; D: TRBD2; CDR3: CASTGLGGEQYF; DNA: TGTGCCAGCACCGGACTAGGTGGCGAGCAGTACTTC
size: -; J: TRBJ2-4; length: 15; V: TRBV3-1/TRBV3-2; D: TRBD2; CDR3: CASSQDWTSSNIQYF; DNA: TGTGCCAGCAGCCAAGATTGGACTAGCTCAAACATTCAGTACTTC
size: -; J: TRBJ2-2; length: 13; V: TRBV19; D: TRBD1; CDR3: CASSDREPGELFF; DNA: TGTGCCAGTTCGGACAGGGAACCCGGGGAGCTGTTTTTT
size: -; J: TRBJ1-2; length: 13; V: TRBV6-5; D: TRBD1; CDR3: CASRTGTGFGYTF; DNA: TGTGCCAGCAGAACCGGGACAGGGTTTGGCTACACCTTC
size: -; J: TRBJ1-2; length: 16; V: TRBV11-2; D: TRBD1; CDR3: CASSPGTGGASYGYTF; DNA: TGTGCCAGCAGCCCAGGGACAGGGGGCGCAAGCTATGGCTACACCTTC
size: -; J: TRBJ1-2; length: 15; V: TRBV5-1; D: TRBD1; CDR3: CASSLRDRGNYGYTF; DNA: TGCGCCAGCAGCCTCCGGGACAGGGGAAACTATGGCTACACCTTC
size: -; J: TRBJ2-2; length: 17; V: TRBV4-1; D: -; CDR3: CASSRGLTLGADGELFF; DNA: TGCGCCAGCAGCCGGGGTTTGACTCTAGGGGCCGACGGGGAGCTGTTTTTT
size: once; J: TRBJ2-3; length: 15; V: TRBV19; D: -; CDR3: CASSVGQGGTDTQYF; DNA: TGTGCCAGTAGTGTCGGACAGGGAGGGACAGATACGCAGTATTTT
size: -; J: TRBJ2-2; length: 16; V: TRBV11-3; D: -; CDR3: CASSSDGGRGPGELFF; DNA: TGTGCCAGCAGCTCAGACGGGGGGCGGGGACCCGGGGAGCTGTTTTTT
size: once; J: TRBJ2-6; length: 15; V: TRBV5-4; D: -; CDR3: CASSLDISGANVLTF; DNA: TGTGCCAGCAGCTTGGACATTTCTGGGGCCAACGTCCTGACTTTC
size: -; J: TRBJ1-1; length: 16; V: TRBV6-5; D: -; CDR3: CASSYTGRGENTEAFF; DNA: TGTGCCAGCAGTTACACGGGCCGGGGGGAGAACACTGAAGCTTTCTTT
size: -; J: TRBJ1-5; length: 14; V: TRBV6-1; D: -; CDR3: CASSEVGGNQPQHF; DNA: TGTGCCAGCAGTGAGGTGGGGGGAAATCAGCCCCAGCATTTT
size: once; J: TRBJ2-2; length: 12; V: TRBV3-1/TRBV3-2; D: TRBD2; CDR3: CASSVAGRELFF; DNA: TGTGCCAGCAGCGTAGCGGGGAGGGAGCTGTTTTTT
size: -; J: TRBJ1-5; length: 12; V: TRBV19; D: TRBD1; CDR3: CASRQGGQPQHF; DNA: TGTGCCAGTCGACAGGGCGGTCAGCCCCAGCATTTT
size: -; J: TRBJ2-2; length: 17; V: TRBV5-5; D: TRBD2; CDR3: CASSFTRLAGVDGELFF; DNA: TGTGCCAGCAGCTTTACCCGACTAGCGGGGGTGGATGGGGAGCTGTTTTTT
size: -; J: TRBJ2-1; length: 16; V: TRBV24-1; D: TRBD2; CDR3: CATSGISGGGYNEQFF; DNA: TGTGCCACCAGTGGGATTAGCGGGGGGGGGTACAATGAGCAGTTCTTC
size: -; J: TRBJ1-5; length: 13; V: TRBV6-1; D: -; CDR3: CASSELRAQPQHF; DNA: TGTGCCAGCAGTGAACTCAGGGCTCAGCCCCAGCATTTT
size: -; J: TRBJ1-1; length: 15; V: TRBV4-1; D: -; CDR3: CASSQPGQMSTEAFF; DNA: TGCGCCAGCAGCCAGCCGGGACAAATGAGCACTGAAGCTTTCTTT
size: -; J: TRBJ1-2; length: 15; V: TRBV19; D: -; CDR3: CASSRTGLVNYGYTF; DNA: TGTGCCAGTAGTAGGACGGGACTCGTTAACTATGGCTACACCTTC
size: -; J: TRBJ1-5; length: 14; V: TRBV16; D: -; CDR3: CASLAGGGYQPQHF; DNA: TGTGCCAGCCTCGCGGGGGGCGGTTATCAGCCCCAGCATTTT
size: -; J: TRBJ2-1; length: 15; V: TRBV21-1; D: -; CDR3: CASSITGLLNNEQFF; DNA: TGTGCCAGCAGCATAACGGGACTTCTGAACAATGAGCAGTTCTTC
size: -; J: TRBJ2-7; length: 16; V: TRBV6-5; D: -; CDR3: CASSYSNAHPEGEQYF; DNA: TGTGCCAGCAGTTACTCGAATGCACACCCCGAGGGTGAGCAGTACTTC
size: -; J: TRBJ2-3; length: 16; V: TRBV9; D: TRBD1; CDR3: CASSVEGGGGTDTQYF; DNA: TGTGCCAGCAGCGTAGAAGGGGGCGGTGGGACAGATACGCAGTATTTT
size: -; J: TRBJ2-1; length: 15; V: TRBV30; D: TRBD2; CDR3: CAWRGLAGIYNEQFF; DNA: TGTGCCTGGAGGGGACTAGCGGGGATTTACAATGAGCAGTTCTTC
size: -; J: TRBJ2-5; length: 15; V: TRBV5-1; D: TRBD1; CDR3: CASQKGASIQETQYF; DNA: TGCGCCAGCCAAAAGGGGGCTTCGATACAAGAGACCCAGTACTTC